These 17 T cell receptor beta chains originate from one sample sequenced in a study of shared T cell receptors in the human thymus. TCRdb keeps only in-frame clones here, not all; method: immunoSEQ multiplex PCR. This table holds 700,000 or so clones, approximately 85% found once. This sample also belongs to another study, concerning human thymus T cells.

Sequencing was performed on thymocytes. The receptors derive from a girl under three years old with a congenital heart defect.

CDR3: CASSQSGQGGRGEQFF. The CDR3 region has the DNA TGTGCCAGCAGCCAAAGCGGACAGGGGGGCAGGGGTGAGCAGTTCTTC. This rearrangement joins TRBV14 to TRBJ2-1, with TRBD1 matching 10 bases. CDR3 length: 16 amino acids. In germline, CDR1 is SGHDN, CDR2 FVKESK. V lost 2 bases and J lost 9; bases outside the gene matches: 10.

The rearrangement uses TRBV4-3 and TRBJ1-5, with D tentatively TRBD1 (6 bases). The V gene lost 4 bases and the J gene lost 2 bases, with 12 bases spanning the gap. The CDR3 consists of 15 residues. Germline V gene data show CDR1 as LGHNA and CDR2 as YSLEER. Written as DNA, the CDR3 is TGCGCCAGCAGCCCTTCTGACAGGCGCAATCAGCCCCAGCATTTT. It codes for CASSPSDRRNQPQHF.

The genes are TRBV5-1 and TRBJ2-7; no definite D call. Per germline, CDR1 SGHRS and CDR2 YFSETQ. This CDR3 region has 12 residues. V shed 1 base and J shed 5 bases, with 7 bases lying between them. CDR3 nucleotides: TGCGCCAGCAGCTTGCCAGGCCACGAGCAGTACTTC. This translates into CASSLPGHEQYF.

This chain links TRBV10-3 with TRBJ2-2, with 7 bases that match TRBD1. Germline CDR1 and CDR2: ENHRY and SYGVKD. V lost 5 bases, J lost 3 bases, and 9 bases stayed unmatched. The CDR3 loop spans 16 amino acids. CDR3 protein: CAISKQGKGDTGELFF. The CDR3, as DNA: TGTGCCATCAGTAAACAGGGGAAGGGTGACACCGGGGAGCTGTTTTTT.

V gene TRBV27 combines with J gene TRBJ1-2; 7 nucleotides match TRBD1. With 10 bases clipped from V and 6 bases from J, the junction kept 17 bases outside the gene matches. Germline-derived CDR1 and CDR2 are MNHEY and SMNVEV (reference sequence). The CDR3 spans 15 residues. The CDR3 is CATRTGPISPDGYTF. The CDR3 nucleotides are TGTGCCACCAGGACAGGTCCTATTAGCCCCGATGGCTACACCTTC.

The chain recombines TRBV4-1 with TRBJ1-4, with a possible D match to TRBD1 (5 bases). Germline V gene sequence: CDR1 MGHRA, CDR2 YSYEKL. The V end lost 4 bases, the J end lost 2 bases, and 17 bases lay between the germline ends. The CDR3 consists of 17 residues. CDR3 loop: CASSRQLQVGTNEKLFF. For the CDR3, the DNA is TGCGCCAGCAGCCGACAATTACAGGTTGGGACTAATGAAAAACTGTTTTTT.

The J gene is TRBJ1-2, the V gene TRBV14; D may be TRBD1 (5 bases). The V end lost 2 bases, the J end lost 4 bases, and 23 bases lay between the germline ends. This CDR3 has 18 residues. Germline lookup yields CDR1 SGHDN and CDR2 FVKESK. The CDR3 region is CASSQTHPRLQVSYGYTF. In DNA, the CDR3 is TGTGCCAGCAGCCAAACCCACCCTCGTCTACAGGTTAGCTATGGCTACACCTTC.

V and J are TRBV6-1 and TRBJ1-2; possible D gene TRBD1, 6 bases. From germline, CDR1 is MNHNS and CDR2 SASEGT. This CDR3 has 18 amino acids. V shed 3 bases and J shed 2 bases, with 22 bases lying between them. The CDR3 DNA follows: TGTGCCAGCAGTGAGAAGGATAGGGGGGGTGCGACGAACTATGGCTACACCTTC. Translated: CASSEKDRGGATNYGYTF.

The chain is built from TRBV10-3 and TRBJ1-1; 10 positions agree with TRBD1. Unmatched junction bases numbered 8, after V lost 4 bases and J lost 3 bases. The CDR3 contains 16 residues. CDR1 and CDR2 from the germline V gene are ENHRY and SYGVKD. The CDR3, as DNA: TGTGCCATCAGTGTCGGTGCGGACAGGGGGTACACTGAAGCTTTCTTT. It encodes CAISVGADRGYTEAFF.

This clone was observed a single time. This chain uses TRBV11-2 with TRBJ1-5; D remains unclear. Germline CDR1 is SGHAT and CDR2 is FQNNGV. Deletions cut 1 base from V and 2 bases from J, with 12 bases between. This CDR3 has 16 residues. The CDR3: CASSLGHPPGNQPQHF. Here the CDR3 DNA reads TGTGCCAGCAGCTTAGGACACCCCCCGGGCAATCAGCCCCAGCATTTT.

The table lists this clone with a count of one. As DNA, the CDR3 is TGTGCCAGCAGTTATGAGTTAGCTTTCTTT. Residues: CASSYELAFF. This chain uses TRBV6-5 with TRBJ1-1; D not resolved. The length of the CDR3 is 10 residues. Trimming shortened V by 3 bases and J by 10 bases, and 6 bases separated the two germline ends. Germline CDR1 reads MNHEY; CDR2 reads SVGAGI.

This sequence joins TRBV9 and TRBJ2-7; 8 bases align to TRBD1. The CDR3 has 16 residues. V lost 3 bases to trimming and J lost 0 bases; unmatched junction nucleotides: 8. Germline-derived CDR1 and CDR2 are SGDLS and YYNGEE. CDR3 coding DNA: TGTGCCAGCAGCGCCTCTGACAGGGGCCTCTCCTACGAGCAGTACTTC. Translating it yields CASSASDRGLSYEQYF.

The gene calls are TRBV10-3 and TRBJ1-2, with unresolved D. Trimming pared 4 bases from V and 8 bases from J, leaving 23 bases between. CDR3 length: 16 residues. Germline V gene lookup returns CDR1 ENHRY and CDR2 SYGVKD. The DNA for the CDR3 is TGTGCCATCAGTGTAAAGCATCCGGGAGCCCCTGGCGGCTACACCTTC. The encoded protein is CAISVKHPGAPGGYTF.

This sequence joins TRBV19 and TRBJ1-2; 8 positions agree with TRBD1. CDR1 is LNHDA, CDR2 SQIVND, per germline (reference sequence). The trim removed 4 bases at V and 3 bases at J, leaving 13 bases unmatched. The CDR3 is made up of 17 amino acids. Here the CDR3 DNA reads TGTGCCAGTAGTACGAAATTTAGGACAGGGAGGTACTATGGCTACACCTTC. Translating gives CASSTKFRTGRYYGYTF.

Only one count was recorded for this clone. The chain carries TRBV5-1 and TRBJ2-7, with TRBD1 matching over 8 bases. The germline V gene has CDR1 SGHRS and CDR2 YFSETQ. V dropped 4 bases and J dropped 2; count of bases not matched to a gene: 5. The CDR3 sequence is 14 residues long. This CDR3 reads CASSPKDRAYEQYF. Written as DNA, the CDR3 is TGCGCCAGCAGCCCAAAGGACAGGGCCTACGAGCAGTACTTC.

This chain links TRBV10-3 with TRBJ1-2; D is unresolved. The V gene's germline CDR1 is ENHRY and CDR2 SYGVKD. The ends were cut back, 3 bases at V and 4 bases at J, with 15 bases in the middle. The CDR3 is 15 residues long. The CDR3 DNA sequence: TGTGCCATCAGTGAATGGTACAGACGCCTCTATGGCTACACCTTC. The encoded protein is CAISEWYRRLYGYTF.

J is TRBJ1-2 and V is TRBV13, with D perhaps TRBD1 (6 bases). Trimming removed 4 bases from V and 3 bases from J, with 12 bases in between. Germline V gene sequence: CDR1 PRHDT, CDR2 FYEKMQ (reference sequence). This CDR3 is built from 14 residues. CDR3 in DNA: TGTGCCAGCAGCTCAGGGACAATAGACTATGGCTACACCTTC. This sequence encodes CASSSGTIDYGYTF.